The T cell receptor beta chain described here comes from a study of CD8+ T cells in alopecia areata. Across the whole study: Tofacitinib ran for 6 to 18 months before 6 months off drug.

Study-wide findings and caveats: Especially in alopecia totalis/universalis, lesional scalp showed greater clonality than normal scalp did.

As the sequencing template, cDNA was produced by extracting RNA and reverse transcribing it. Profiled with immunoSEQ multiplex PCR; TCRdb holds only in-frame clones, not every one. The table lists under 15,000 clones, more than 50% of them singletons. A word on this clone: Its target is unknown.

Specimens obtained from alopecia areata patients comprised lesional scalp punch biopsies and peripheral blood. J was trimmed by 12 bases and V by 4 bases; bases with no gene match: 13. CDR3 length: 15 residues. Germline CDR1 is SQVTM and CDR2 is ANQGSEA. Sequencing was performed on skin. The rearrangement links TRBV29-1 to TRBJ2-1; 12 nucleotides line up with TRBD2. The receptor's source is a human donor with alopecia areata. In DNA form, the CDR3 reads TGCAGCGTTGTGACTAGCGGGAGTCAGGGCAAGGGGCAGTTCTTC. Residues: CSVVTSGSQGKGQFF.